A single sample gave rise to the 26 T cell receptor beta chains below, sequenced in a study of early T cells in non-severe SARS-CoV-2 infection. TCRdb recomputed calls from the 5' RACE reads with MiXCR, one row per CDR3 protein. The sample consists of around 80,000 distinct CDR3 sequences, 13% of them appearing once. Sequencing input: whole blood. The receptors here all came from an adult who was a healthcare worker with PCR-confirmed SARS-CoV-2 infection or an uninfected control (not recorded which).

This clonotype was detected many times. The chain combines TRBV7-9 with TRBJ1-4, with D possibly TRBD1 on 6 matching bases. Germline loops: CDR1 SEHNR, CDR2 FQNEAQ (reference sequence). The CDR3 has 16 amino acids. V was shortened by 8 bases and J by 6 bases, with 22 bases between the two germline ends. Here the CDR3 DNA reads TGTGCCAGCCGCGCTGGGAAAGGACAGCCCCATGAAAAACTGTTTTTT. Residues: CASRAGKGQPHEKLFF.

This clonotype was picked up many times. This rearrangement joins TRBV21-1 to TRBJ2-5; the table calls TRBD1, which could not be checked here. TRBV21-1 is annotated as a pseudogene. This CDR3 spans 14 amino acids. CDR3 in amino acids: CASSHRATQETQYF. The CDR3 region has the DNA TGTGCCAGCAGCCACAGGGCTACGCAAGAGACCCAGTACTTC.

This clonotype was observed a few times. This sequence joins TRBV6-1 and TRBJ2-7, with 12 positions matching TRBD1. The CDR3 is made up of 13 amino acids. J lost 6 bases, V lost 10 bases, and 7 bases had no gene match. The germline V gene has CDR1 MNHNS and CDR2 SASEGT. DNA for the CDR3: TGTGCCATTCGGGACAGGGGGCGCGGCGAGCAGTACTTC. This sequence encodes CAIRDRGRGEQYF.

This clonotype was seen more than once but under ten times. V usage is TRBV5-4 and J usage is TRBJ2-1, with D hard to call. The CDR3 consists of 13 residues. CDR1 is SGHNT and CDR2 is YYREEE in the germline V gene (reference sequence). The V end lost 0 bases, the J end lost 6 bases, and 7 bases lay between the germline ends. CDR3 nucleotide sequence: TGTGCCAGCAGCTTGGGGGGATTCAATGAGCAGTTCTTC. This translates into CASSLGGFNEQFF.

This clonotype was counted only a few times. The chain carries TRBV7-9 and TRBJ1-2; 10 nucleotides line up with TRBD1. CDR1 and CDR2 from the germline V gene are SEHNR and FQNEAQ (reference sequence). This CDR3 is built from 17 residues. V was clipped by 5 bases and J by 0 bases; unmatched bases: 9. This chain's CDR3 is CASSKGTGDFTNYGYTF. The CDR3 nucleotides are TGTGCCAGCAGCAAGGGGACAGGGGACTTCACTAACTATGGCTACACCTTC.

This sequence joins TRBV29-1 and TRBJ1-2; D may be TRBD1 (6 bases). The CDR3 consists of 14 residues. With 1 base removed from V and 1 base from J, the gap between germline ends came to 10 bases. Germline V gene sequence: CDR1 SQVTM, CDR2 ANQGSEA. CDR3 in DNA: TGCAGCGTTGAAGGAGACAGGAGTAACTATGGCTACACCTTC. Encoded protein: CSVEGDRSNYGYTF. Using reference TRBV29-1 and TRBJ1-2 for the parts outside the CDR3, the full variable domain is SAVISQKPSRDICQRGTSLTIQCQVDSQVTMMFWYRQQPGQSLTLIATANQGSEATYESGFVIDKFPISRPNLTFSTLTVSNMSPEDSSIYLCSVEGDRSNYGYTFGSGTRLTVV.

This rearrangement joins TRBV9 to TRBJ2-1, with TRBD2 matching 12 bases. V trimming: 0 bases; J trimming: 7 bases; junction bases outside the gene matches: 5. CDR3 size: 16 residues. Germline V gene lookup returns CDR1 SGDLS and CDR2 YYNGEE. CDR3 residues: CASSVVGTSGWNEQFF. The CDR3, as DNA: TGTGCCAGCAGCGTAGTAGGGACTAGCGGGTGGAATGAGCAGTTCTTC. The full variable domain, in which reference TRBV9 and TRBJ2-1 provide the parts outside the CDR3, is DSGVTQTPKHLITATGQRVTLRCSPRSGDLSVYWYQQSLDQGLQFLIQYYNGEERAKGNILERFSAQQFPDLHSELNLSSLELGDSALYFCASSVVGTSGWNEQFFGPGTRLTVL.

This clonotype has at least ten counts. The chain couples TRBV7-6 to TRBJ1-2; 10 positions agree with TRBD1. Trimming at V came to 7 bases and at J to 5 bases, leaving 4 bases not matched to a gene. Germline CDR1 and CDR2: SGHVS and FNYEAQ. CDR3 size: 13 residues. The CDR3 DNA is TGTGCCAGCACCCAGGGACAGGGGTATGGCTACACCTTC. This encodes CASTQGQGYGYTF.

The chain has TRBV29-1 and TRBJ1-1; no definite D call. V was pared by 4 bases and J by 1 base, with 4 bases between. Germline V gives CDR1 SQVTM, CDR2 ANQGSEA. This CDR3 region has 11 residues. The CDR3 loop reads CSVVENTEAFF. In DNA, the CDR3 is TGCAGCGTTGTGGAGAACACTGAAGCTTTCTTT.

The chain employs TRBV28 and TRBJ2-1; 14 bases match TRBD2. The V gene end was trimmed by 2 bases and the J gene end by 6 bases; junction bases not matched to a gene: 6. This CDR3 is 17 amino acids long. From germline, CDR1 is MDHEN and CDR2 SYDVKM. CDR3 protein: CASSLGLAGGVGNEQFF. The CDR3 region has the DNA TGTGCCAGCAGTTTAGGACTAGCGGGAGGTGTGGGCAATGAGCAGTTCTTC.

In this sample, this clonotype turned up many times. This chain links TRBV12-3 or TRBV12-4 with TRBJ2-2; the D gene is possibly TRBD2 (5 bases). V was clipped by 8 bases and J by 2 bases, with 12 bases between them. The CDR3 contains 14 residues. CDR3 DNA sequence: TGTGCCAGCGGCTTTCGGGAAAACACCGGGGAGCTGTTTTTT. This gives the protein CASGFRENTGELFF.

CDR3 sequence (DNA): TGTGCCAGCAGTTACCTAGTGCCGGACAGCGAATATGGCTACACCTTC. This codes for CASSYLVPDSEYGYTF. The rearrangement uses TRBV6-6 and TRBJ1-2, with a possible D match to TRBD1 (6 bases). CDR1 is MNHNY and CDR2 is SVGAGI in the germline V gene (reference sequence). The CDR3 is 16 residues long. Trimming removed 2 bases at V and 5 bases at J, with 18 bases between.

This clonotype has ten or more counts. The CDR3 DNA reads as TGTGCCAGCAGCTTACCGCGGGAGACCCAGTACTTC. It encodes CASSLPRETQYF. The chain uses TRBV7-2 and TRBJ2-5; D not resolved. The length of the CDR3 is 12 residues. Looked up from germline, CDR1 is SGHTA and CDR2 is FQGNSA. Trimming removed 2 bases at V and 5 bases at J, with 6 bases between.

This clonotype was seen many times. The rearrangement uses TRBV2 and TRBJ2-7; 9 nucleotides align to TRBD2. The trim removed 7 bases at V and 2 bases at J, leaving 9 bases unmatched. Per the germline V gene, CDR1 is SNHLY and CDR2 is FYNNEI. CDR3 size: 15 residues. As DNA, the CDR3 is TGTGCCAGCACCAAAGAGACTAGCGGACCCTACGAGCAGTACTTC. As protein: CASTKETSGPYEQYF.

The chain is built from TRBV4-1 and TRBJ1-2; 9 nucleotides align to TRBD1. Germline assignment: CDR1 MGHRA and CDR2 YSYEKL. CDR3 size: 13 residues. With 1 base clipped from V and 6 bases from J, the junction kept 0 bases outside the gene matches. Written as DNA, the CDR3 is TGCGCCAGCAGCCAAGGGACAGGGGATGGCTACACCTTC. The encoded protein is CASSQGTGDGYTF.

This clonotype was seen only a few times. CDR3 amino acids: CASSHVGSSYNEQFF. The CDR3 DNA reads as TGTGCCAGCAGCCATGTCGGAAGCTCCTACAATGAGCAGTTCTTC. The rearrangement joins TRBV3-1 to TRBJ2-1; D uncertain. V lost 3 bases, J lost 0 bases, and 9 bases lay in between. CDR1 is LGHDT, CDR2 YNNKEL, per germline (reference sequence). The CDR3 runs to 15 residues.

This chain links TRBV7-6 with TRBJ2-3; D is tentatively TRBD1 or TRBD2 (6 bases each). The CDR3 runs to 16 residues. The ends were cut back, 3 bases at V and 2 bases at J, with 15 bases in the middle. Germline loops: CDR1 SGHVS, CDR2 FNYEAQ. CDR3 DNA sequence: TGTGCCAGCAGCTTCCCAGGAGGGGGTTTCACAGATACGCAGTATTTT. Protein: CASSFPGGGFTDTQYF.

The V call is TRBV11-3, the J call TRBJ2-5; 10 nucleotides agree with TRBD2. Trimming cost V 5 bases and J 4 bases; bases outside gene matches: 7. This CDR3 is 15 amino acids long. Germline V gene lookup returns CDR1 SGHNT and CDR2 YENEEA. The DNA of the CDR3 is TGTGCCAGCAGCCGGACTAGCGGTCTTACAGAGACCCAGTACTTC. Translating it yields CASSRTSGLTETQYF.

The chain couples TRBV15 to TRBJ1-5; 7 positions match TRBD1. V was clipped by 3 bases and J by 5 bases; unmatched bases: 7. The CDR3 is made up of 15 amino acids. Germline-derived CDR1 and CDR2 are LNHNV and YYDKDF (reference sequence). CDR3 sequence: CATSSGGTAYQPQHF. In DNA form, the CDR3 reads TGTGCCACCAGCAGCGGGGGGACAGCTTATCAGCCCCAGCATTTT.

In this sample, this clonotype turned up a few times. The chain links TRBV28 to TRBJ1-1, with D possibly matching TRBD1 (5 bases). Germline V CDR1 and CDR2: MDHEN, SYDVKM. The ends were cut back, 7 bases at V and 4 bases at J, with 13 bases in the middle. The CDR3 consists of 13 residues. The CDR3 sequence is CASIRGLTTEAFF. The CDR3 DNA follows: TGTGCCAGCATAAGGGGTTTGACCACTGAAGCTTTCTTT.

The V and J genes are TRBV20-1 and TRBJ1-1, with a possible D match to TRBD1 (6 bases). Looked up from germline, CDR1 is DFQATT and CDR2 is SNEGSKA (reference sequence). This CDR3 spans 14 amino acids. V was clipped by 6 bases and J by 4 bases, with 18 bases between them. The CDR3 protein is CSAPPRGASTEAFF. The CDR3 DNA follows: TGCAGTGCCCCACCCCGGGGGGCTAGCACTGAAGCTTTCTTT.

This clonotype was found many times. The chain carries TRBV28 and TRBJ1-5, with 9 bases fitting TRBD1. The V segment lost 5 bases and the J segment 3 bases; nucleotides outside the gene matches: 5. In germline, CDR1 is MDHEN, CDR2 SYDVKM. There are 15 residues in the CDR3. The CDR3 sequence is CASSITGGPNQPQHF. The CDR3 DNA sequence: TGTGCCAGCAGTATTACAGGGGGCCCCAATCAGCCCCAGCATTTT.

In nucleotides, the CDR3 is TGTGCCAGCAGCATCGGACATACCTACGAGCAGTACTTC. Protein sequence: CASSIGHTYEQYF. The chain is built from TRBV5-6 and TRBJ2-7; possible D gene TRBD1, 5 bases. V shed 4 bases and J shed 2 bases, with 10 bases lying between them. The CDR3 length is 13 residues. Germline V lookup: CDR1 SGHDT, CDR2 YYEEEE.

This clonotype has a handful of counts. A read error may produce the germline difference seen at one junction end. The chain combines TRBV29-1 with TRBJ2-7; possibly TRBD1 for D (6 bases). CDR3 length: 13 residues. CDR1 and CDR2 from the germline V gene are SQVTM and ANQGSEA. The chain's CDR3 is CSASGDNSHEQYF. The CDR3 DNA reads as TGCAGCGCCTCAGGGGACAACTCCCACGAGCAGTACTTC.

The chain links TRBV6-5 to TRBJ2-1; D tentatively fits TRBD1 or TRBD2 (6 bases each). Germline V CDR1 and CDR2: MNHEY, SVGAGI. The CDR3 is 11 residues long. Trimming pared 8 bases from V and 10 bases from J, leaving 12 bases between. DNA of the CDR3: TGTGCCAGCCTACGGGGGCGGGAGCAGTTCTTC. This codes for CASLRGREQFF.

The sample holds many counts of this clonotype. This chain links TRBV9 with TRBJ2-7; the match to TRBD1 covers 9 bases. Germline values: CDR1 SGDLS, CDR2 YYNGEE. J gave up 6 bases and V 4 bases, and 11 bases lay outside the gene matches. The CDR3 spans 15 residues. CDR3 DNA sequence: TGTGCCAGCAGCCACGGGACAGGGAGGCTGGGCGAGCAGTACTTC. Its translation: CASSHGTGRLGEQYF.